This entry lists 5 T cell receptor beta chains sequenced from one sample in a study of cytomegalovirus exposure and HLA in healthy donors. The PCR was carried out with 60 Vbeta primers and 13 Jbeta primers. The assay was immunoSEQ multiplex PCR, and TCRdb's table has in-frame clones only and misses some. The sample lists 95,000 to 150,000 clones; under 85% were seen once. The specimen was PBMCs. The receptor set was obtained from a woman aged 45-59 years in good health and CMV-seropositive.

V gene TRBV4-1 combines with J gene TRBJ2-1, with a possible D match to TRBD2 (6 bases). This CDR3 is built from 16 residues. The V gene lost 7 bases and the J gene lost 4 bases, with 20 bases spanning the gap. Germline CDR1 and CDR2: MGHRA and YSYEKL. The CDR3 bases are TGCGCCAGCACCCTCGGCGGGGCGAACTTGTACAATGAGCAGTTCTTC. It specifies CASTLGGANLYNEQFF.

J is TRBJ1-2 and V is TRBV30; 9 bases are shared with TRBD1. The CDR3 totals 13 residues. Losses at the gene ends were 2 bases for V and 8 bases for J; bases not matched to a gene: 6. Germline V lookup: CDR1 GTSNPN, CDR2 SVGIG (reference sequence). The CDR3 DNA is TGTGCCTGGAGTACAGGGGGCTGGGGAGGCTACACCTTC. Translated: CAWSTGGWGGYTF. Complete variable domain (other parts from reference TRBV30 and TRBJ1-2): SQTIHQWPATLVQPVGSPLSLECTVEGTSNPNLYWYRQAAGRGLQLLFYSVGIGQISSEVPQNLSASRPQDRQFILSSKKLLLSDSGFYLCAWSTGGWGGYTFGSGTRLTVV.

The chain uses TRBV4-1 and TRBJ1-4; no definite D call. Deletions cut 0 bases from V and 3 bases from J, with 14 bases between. Germline V gene data show CDR1 as MGHRA and CDR2 as YSYEKL. The CDR3 spans 17 residues. CDR3 in DNA: TGCGCCAGCAGCCAAGAGGGCAGGCCTACGGCTAATGAAAAACTGTTTTTT. Translating it yields CASSQEGRPTANEKLFF.

V and J are TRBV7-3 and TRBJ2-3; 11 positions agree with TRBD2. Trimming cost V 8 bases and J 2 bases; bases outside gene matches: 3. The CDR3 sequence is 14 residues long. Germline CDR1 reads SGHTA; CDR2 reads FQGTGA. The CDR3 loop is CASHSGGDTDTQYF. In DNA, the CDR3 is TGTGCCAGCCATAGCGGGGGGGACACAGATACGCAGTATTTT.

The chain carries TRBV7-8 and TRBJ2-3; the D gene is possibly TRBD2 (5 bases). The germline V gene has CDR1 SGHVS and CDR2 FQNEAQ. With 8 bases removed from V and 2 bases from J, the gap between germline ends came to 14 bases. The CDR3 has 14 amino acids. The CDR3 bases are TGTGCCAGCCTTGGCGGGCCTTACACAGATACGCAGTATTTT. Its protein product is CASLGGPYTDTQYF.